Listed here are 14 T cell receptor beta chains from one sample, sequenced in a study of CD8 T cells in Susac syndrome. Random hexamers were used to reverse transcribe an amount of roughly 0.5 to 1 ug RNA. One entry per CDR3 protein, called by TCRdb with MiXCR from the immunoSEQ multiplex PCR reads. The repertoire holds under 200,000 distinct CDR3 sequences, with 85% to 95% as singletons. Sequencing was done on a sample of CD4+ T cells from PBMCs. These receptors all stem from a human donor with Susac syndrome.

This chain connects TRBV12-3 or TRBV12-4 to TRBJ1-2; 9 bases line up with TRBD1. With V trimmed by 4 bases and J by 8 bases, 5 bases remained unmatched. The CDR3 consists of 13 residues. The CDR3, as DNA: TGTGCCAGCAGTTGGGGACAGGGCTCCGGCTACACCTTC. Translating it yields CASSWGQGSGYTF.

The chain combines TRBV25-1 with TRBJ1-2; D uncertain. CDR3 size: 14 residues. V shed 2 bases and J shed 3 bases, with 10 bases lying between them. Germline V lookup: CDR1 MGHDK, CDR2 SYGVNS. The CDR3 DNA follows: TGTGCCAGCAGTGAACAATCGGGCTACTATGGCTACACCTTC. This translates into CASSEQSGYYGYTF.

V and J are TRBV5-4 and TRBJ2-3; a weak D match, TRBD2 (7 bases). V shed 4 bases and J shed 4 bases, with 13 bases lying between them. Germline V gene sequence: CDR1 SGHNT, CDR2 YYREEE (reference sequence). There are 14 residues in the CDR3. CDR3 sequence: CASSGGAAADTQYF. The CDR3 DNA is TGTGCCAGCAGCGGGGGGGCCGCCGCAGATACGCAGTATTTT.

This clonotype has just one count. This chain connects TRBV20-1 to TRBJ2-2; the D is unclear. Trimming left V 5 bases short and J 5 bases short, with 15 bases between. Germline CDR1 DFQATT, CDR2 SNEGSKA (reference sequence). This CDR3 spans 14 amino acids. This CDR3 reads CSARVGSATGELFF. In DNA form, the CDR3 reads TGCAGTGCTCGGGTAGGAAGTGCGACCGGGGAGCTGTTTTTT.

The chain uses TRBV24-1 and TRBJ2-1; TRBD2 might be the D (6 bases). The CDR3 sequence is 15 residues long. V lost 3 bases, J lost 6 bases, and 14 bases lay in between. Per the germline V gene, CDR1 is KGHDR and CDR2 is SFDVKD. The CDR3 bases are TGTGCCACCAGTGATGCGAGCGGGCTTGGCAATGAGCAGTTCTTC. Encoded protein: CATSDASGLGNEQFF.

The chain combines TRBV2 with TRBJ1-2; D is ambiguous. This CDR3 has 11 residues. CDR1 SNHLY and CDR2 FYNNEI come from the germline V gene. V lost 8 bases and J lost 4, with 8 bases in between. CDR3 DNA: TGTGCCAGCGGCCTGGGCTATGGCTACACCTTC. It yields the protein CASGLGYGYTF.

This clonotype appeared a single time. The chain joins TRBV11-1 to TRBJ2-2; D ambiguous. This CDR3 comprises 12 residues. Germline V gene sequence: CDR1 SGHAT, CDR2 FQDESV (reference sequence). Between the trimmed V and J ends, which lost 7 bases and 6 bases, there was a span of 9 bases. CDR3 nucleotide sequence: TGTGCCAGCAACCAAAACGCCGGGGAGCTGTTTTTT. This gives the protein CASNQNAGELFF. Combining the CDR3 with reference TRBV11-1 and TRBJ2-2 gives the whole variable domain EAEVAQSPRYKITEKSQAVAFWCDPISGHATLYWYRQILGQGPELLVQFQDESVVDDSQLPKDRFSAERLKGVDSTLKIQPAELGDSAMYLCASNQNAGELFFGEGSRLTVL.

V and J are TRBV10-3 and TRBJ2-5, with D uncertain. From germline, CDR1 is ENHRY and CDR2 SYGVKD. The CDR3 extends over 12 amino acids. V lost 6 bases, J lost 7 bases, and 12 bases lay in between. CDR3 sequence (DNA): TGTGCCATCAGCCCCGGGTTGGGGACCCAGTACTTC. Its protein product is CAISPGLGTQYF.

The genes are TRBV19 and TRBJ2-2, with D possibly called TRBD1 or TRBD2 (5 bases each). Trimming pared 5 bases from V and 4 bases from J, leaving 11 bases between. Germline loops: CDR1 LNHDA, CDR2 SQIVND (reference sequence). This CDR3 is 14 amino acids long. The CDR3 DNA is TGTGCCAGTAGTGTAGGGGCGGGCACCGGGGAGCTGTTTTTT. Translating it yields CASSVGAGTGELFF.

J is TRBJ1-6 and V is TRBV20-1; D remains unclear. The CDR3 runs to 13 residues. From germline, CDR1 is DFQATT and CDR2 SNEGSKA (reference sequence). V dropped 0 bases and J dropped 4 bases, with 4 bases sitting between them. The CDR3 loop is CSARESYNSPLHF. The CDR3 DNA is TGCAGTGCTAGAGAGTCTTATAATTCACCCCTCCACTTT.

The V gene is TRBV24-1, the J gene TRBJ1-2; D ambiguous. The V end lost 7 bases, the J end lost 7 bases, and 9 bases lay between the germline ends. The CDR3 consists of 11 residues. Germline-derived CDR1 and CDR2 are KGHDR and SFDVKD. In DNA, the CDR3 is TGTGCCACCAGCGGAGTTGGTGGCTACACCTTC. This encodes CATSGVGGYTF.

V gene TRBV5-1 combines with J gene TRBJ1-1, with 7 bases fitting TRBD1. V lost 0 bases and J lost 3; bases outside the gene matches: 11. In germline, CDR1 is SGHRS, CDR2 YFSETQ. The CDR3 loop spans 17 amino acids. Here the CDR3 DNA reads TGCGCCAGCAGCTTGGAACCCTCTGACAGGGAGGACACTGAAGCTTTCTTT. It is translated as CASSLEPSDREDTEAFF.

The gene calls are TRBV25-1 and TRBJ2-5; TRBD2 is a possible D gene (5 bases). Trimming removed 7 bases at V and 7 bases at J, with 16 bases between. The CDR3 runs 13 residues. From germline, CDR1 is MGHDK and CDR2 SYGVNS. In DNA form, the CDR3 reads TGTGCCAGCACCGCGACCCGGGAAGGGACCCAGTACTTC. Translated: CASTATREGTQYF.

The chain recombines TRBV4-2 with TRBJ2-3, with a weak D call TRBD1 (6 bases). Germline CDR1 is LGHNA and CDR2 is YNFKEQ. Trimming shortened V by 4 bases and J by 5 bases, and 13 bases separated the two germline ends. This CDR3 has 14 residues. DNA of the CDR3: TGTGCCAGCAGCCCGGACAGCCTGAGAGATACGCAGTATTTT. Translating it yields CASSPDSLRDTQYF.